This T cell receptor (beta chain) comes out of a study of cytomegalovirus exposure and HLA in healthy donors. This PCR relied on a set of 60 Vbeta primers and 13 Jbeta primers. TCRdb keeps only in-frame clones here, not all; method: immunoSEQ multiplex PCR. The repertoire table contains some 39,000 clones. V lost 3 bases, J lost 7 bases, and 13 bases lay in between. CDR1 is SEHNR, CDR2 FQNEAQ, per germline (reference sequence). The CDR3 totals 14 residues. Sequencing was done on a sample of PBMCs. This chain links TRBV7-9 with TRBJ2-1; D is possibly TRBD2 (6 bases). This TCR was sampled from a woman aged 25 to 45 in good health and CMV-seropositive. DNA for the CDR3: TGTGCCAGCAGCTTGGGGGGAAGTAAAAATGAGCAGTTCTTC. It yields the protein CASSLGGSKNEQFF.